These 5 T cell receptor beta chains came from one sample sequenced in a study of quantifying T cell responses using KT2 cells. Study-wide context: Reverse transcription used primers in the TCR alpha and beta constant regions.

Each cDNA got a UMI-containing oligo ligated at its 3' end. The first PCR ran approximately 4 cycles with an equimolar RC1.1 and RC1.2 beta primer mix. TCRdb passed the UMI-ligation and nested PCR reads through MiXCR, listing each CDR3 protein once. This repertoire shows some 48,000 distinct CDR3 sequences, around 10% found once; its top ten account for about 10%. The sequenced sample consisted of PBMCs spiked with cells of the T cell clone KT2. Receptor source: a human donor.

The table lists this clonotype with many counts. V and J are TRBV9 and TRBJ2-3, with D unclear. V was trimmed by 0 bases and J by 4 bases, leaving 6 bases between them. The CDR3 contains 13 residues. Germline V gene data show CDR1 as SGDLS and CDR2 as YYNGEE. The CDR3 nucleotides read TGTGCCAGCAGCGTAGGACCCCCAGATACGCAGTATTTT. Protein: CASSVGPPDTQYF.

This clonotype showed up just a few times. The genes are TRBV16 and TRBJ1-5; D possibly corresponds to TRBD1 (5 bases). The V end lost 0 bases, the J end lost 6 bases, and 6 bases lay between the germline ends. The germline V gene has CDR1 KGHSY and CDR2 FQNENV. The CDR3 is 13 amino acids. CDR3 coding DNA: TGTGCCAGCAGCCAATCGGGGGGTCAGCCCCAGCATTTT. Its protein is CASSQSGGQPQHF.

This clonotype showed up many times. This chain joins TRBV12-3 or TRBV12-4 and TRBJ2-7; perhaps D is TRBD1 or TRBD2 (5 bases each). Trimming stripped 3 bases from V and 3 bases from J, with 12 bases between. The CDR3 is 14 residues long. The CDR3 region has the DNA TGTGCCAGCAGTTTTAGTGGGACCGGCTACGAGCAGTACTTC. It codes for CASSFSGTGYEQYF.

This clonotype came up many times. J is TRBJ2-7 and V is TRBV7-8; 8 positions agree with TRBD1. This CDR3 has 15 residues. Germline V gene lookup returns CDR1 SGHVS and CDR2 FQNEAQ. Unmatched junction bases numbered 11, after V lost 5 bases and J lost 5 bases. CDR3 bases: TGTGCCAGCAGCAGACAACAGGGGGACGGTGACGAGCAGTACTTC. Encoded protein: CASSRQQGDGDEQYF.

In its sample, this clonotype was seen many times. The gene calls are TRBV5-5 and TRBJ1-3, with D unclear. The length of the CDR3 is 15 residues. Germline V gene data show CDR1 as SGHKS and CDR2 as YYEKEE (reference sequence). The V end was cut by 5 bases, the J end by 0 bases, with 12 bases between. The CDR3 sequence is CASRLDGSSGNTIYF. The CDR3 bases are TGTGCCAGCAGACTTGACGGGAGCTCTGGAAACACCATATATTTT.